This TCR beta chain comes out of a study of technical replicates of blood from a handful of donors. Per germline, CDR1 KGHSH and CDR2 LQKENI. This CDR3 contains 16 residues. The V and J ends lost 0 bases and 4 bases respectively, with 15 bases between them. Using immunoSEQ multiplex PCR, the repertoire was profiled, and TCRdb retains in-frame clones only, with some absent. There are approximately 78,000 clones in the sample; roughly 95% occur only once, and roughly 0.24% lies in the top ten. The chain employs TRBV18 and TRBJ1-2, with D perhaps matching TRBD1 (6 bases). This sequence originates from a human donor in good health. Input material: T cells isolated from PBMCs. The DNA of the CDR3 is TGTGCCAGCTCACCACCTCTAAAGGCAGGGGTCTATGGCTACACCTTC. Its protein product is CASSPPLKAGVYGYTF.